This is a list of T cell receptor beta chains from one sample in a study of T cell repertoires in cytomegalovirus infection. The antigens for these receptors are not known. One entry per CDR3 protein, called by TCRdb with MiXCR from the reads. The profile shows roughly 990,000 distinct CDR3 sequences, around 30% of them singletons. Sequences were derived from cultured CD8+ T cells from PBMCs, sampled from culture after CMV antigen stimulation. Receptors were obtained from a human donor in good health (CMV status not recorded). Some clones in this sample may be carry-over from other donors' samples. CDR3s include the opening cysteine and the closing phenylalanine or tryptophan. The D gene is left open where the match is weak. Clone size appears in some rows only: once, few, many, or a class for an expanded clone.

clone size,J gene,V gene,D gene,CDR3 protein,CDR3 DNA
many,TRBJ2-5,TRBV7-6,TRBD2,CASSLLAEETQYF,TGTGCCAGCAGCTTGCTAGCGGAAGAGACCCAGTACTTC
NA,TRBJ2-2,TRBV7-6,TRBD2,CASSLPTGLANTGELFF,TGTGCCAGCAGCCTACCCACGGGACTAGCAAACACCGGGGAGCTGTTTTTT
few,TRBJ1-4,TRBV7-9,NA,CASSLSGGLRTNEKLFF,TGTGCCAGCAGCTTATCCGGGGGGCTTCGAACTAATGAAAAACTGTTTTTT
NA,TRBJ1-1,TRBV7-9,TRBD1,CASSPSGTGRTEAFF,TGTGCCAGCAGCCCCTCCGGGACAGGGAGGACTGAAGCTTTCTTT
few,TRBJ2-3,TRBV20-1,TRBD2,CSARGGSGGFTDTQYF,TGCAGTGCTAGAGGGGGTAGCGGGGGGTTCACAGATACGCAGTATTTT
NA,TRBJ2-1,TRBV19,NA,CVSSIGRGNEQFF,TGTGTCAGTAGTATAGGAAGGGGGAATGAGCAGTTCTTC
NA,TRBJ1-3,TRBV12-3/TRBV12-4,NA,CASSGGSTIYF,TGTGCCAGCAGTGGGGGAAGCACCATATATTTT
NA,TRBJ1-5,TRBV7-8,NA,CASNPLPKLSNQPQHF,TGTGCCAGCAACCCACTCCCAAAACTTAGCAATCAGCCCCAGCATTTT
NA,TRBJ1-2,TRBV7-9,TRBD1,CASSPLGDRGTF,TGTGCCAGCAGCCCCCTCGGGGACAGGGGGACCTTC
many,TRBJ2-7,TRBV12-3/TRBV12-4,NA,CASSATGTSYEQYF,TGTGCCAGCAGTGCCACAGGGACTTCCTACGAGCAGTACTTC
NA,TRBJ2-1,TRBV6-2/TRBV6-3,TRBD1,CASRGDSLSYNEQFF,TGTGCCAGCAGGGGGGACAGTCTTTCCTACAATGAGCAGTTCTTC
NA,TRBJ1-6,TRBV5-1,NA,CASSLSGSSPLHF,TGCGCCAGCAGCTTGTCAGGGAGTTCACCCCTCCACTTT
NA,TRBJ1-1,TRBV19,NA,CASSIRGGGNTEAFF,TGTGCCAGTAGTATAAGAGGTGGGGGGAACACTGAAGCTTTCTTT